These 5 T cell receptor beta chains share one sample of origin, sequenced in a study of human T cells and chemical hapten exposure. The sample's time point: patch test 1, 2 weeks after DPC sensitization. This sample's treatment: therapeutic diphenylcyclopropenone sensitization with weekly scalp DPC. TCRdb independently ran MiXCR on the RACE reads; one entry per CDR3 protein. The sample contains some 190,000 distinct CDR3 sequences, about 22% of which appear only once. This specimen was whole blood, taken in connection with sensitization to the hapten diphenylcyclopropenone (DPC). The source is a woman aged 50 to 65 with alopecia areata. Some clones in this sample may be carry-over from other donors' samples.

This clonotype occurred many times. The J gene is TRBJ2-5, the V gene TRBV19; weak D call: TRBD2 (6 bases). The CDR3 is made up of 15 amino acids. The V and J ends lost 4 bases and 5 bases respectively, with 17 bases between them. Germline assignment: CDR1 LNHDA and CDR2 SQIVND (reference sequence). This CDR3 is CASSSSGVEGETQYF. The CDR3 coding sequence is TGTGCCAGTAGTAGTTCGGGCGTGGAGGGGGAGACCCAGTACTTC.

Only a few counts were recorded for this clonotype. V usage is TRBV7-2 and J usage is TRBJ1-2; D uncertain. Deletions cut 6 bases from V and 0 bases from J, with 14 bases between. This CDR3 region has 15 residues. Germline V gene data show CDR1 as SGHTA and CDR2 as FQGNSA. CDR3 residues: CASSAGTVSNYGYTF. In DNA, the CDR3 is TGTGCCAGCAGTGCCGGCACCGTCTCTAACTATGGCTACACCTTC.

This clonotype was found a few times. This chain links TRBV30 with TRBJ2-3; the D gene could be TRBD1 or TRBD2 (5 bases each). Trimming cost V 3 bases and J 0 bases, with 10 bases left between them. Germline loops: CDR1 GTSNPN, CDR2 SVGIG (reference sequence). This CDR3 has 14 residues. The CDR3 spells CAWSSRGSTDTQYF. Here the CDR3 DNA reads TGTGCCTGGAGCTCCCGGGGCAGCACAGATACGCAGTATTTT.

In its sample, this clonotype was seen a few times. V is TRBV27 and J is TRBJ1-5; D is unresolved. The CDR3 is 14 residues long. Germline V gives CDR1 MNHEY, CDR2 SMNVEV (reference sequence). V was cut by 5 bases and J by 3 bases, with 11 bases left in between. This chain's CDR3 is CASSLDANNQPQHF. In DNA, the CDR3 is TGTGCCAGCAGTCTCGACGCCAACAATCAGCCCCAGCATTTT.

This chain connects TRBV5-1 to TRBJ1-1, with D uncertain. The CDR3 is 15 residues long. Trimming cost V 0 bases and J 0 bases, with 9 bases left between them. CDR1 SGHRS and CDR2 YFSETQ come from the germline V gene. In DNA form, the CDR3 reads TGCGCCAGCAGCTTGGATCCCCTCATGAACACTGAAGCTTTCTTT. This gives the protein CASSLDPLMNTEAFF.